A single sample is the source of the 2 T cell receptor beta chains below, sequenced in a study of blood T cell repertoires in COVID-19 (dated by TCRdb to about 2020). The library was produced with the immunoSEQ multiplex PCR assay. In TCRdb, the immuneACCESS table is reduced to in-frame sequences with V and J assigned. These tables do not hold every clone; where another copy was compared, an unresolved V gene accounts for under half, and the others remain unexplained. The sample table contains around 150,000 clones; only one count was recorded for about 80% of them. The ten most abundant clones make up roughly 8.3% of the sample. The sample consisted of peripheral blood. These receptors were collected from a woman older than 75 in a cohort sampled during active or convalescent COVID-19.

The chain uses TRBV18 and TRBJ2-1; 9 bases fit TRBD1. V lost 3 bases to trimming and J lost 7 bases; unmatched junction nucleotides: 10. CDR1 is KGHSH and CDR2 is LQKENI in the germline V gene. The CDR3 is made up of 16 amino acids. CDR3 region: CASSPNRGRLVNEQFF. The CDR3 DNA is TGTGCCAGCTCACCGAACAGGGGGCGTCTGGTGAATGAGCAGTTCTTC.

A remark on this clone: A junction boundary mismatches the germline segment, possibly from a read error. The rearrangement links TRBV2 to TRBJ1-3; perhaps TRBD1 as D (6 bases). The CDR3 is 17 amino acids. The germline gives CDR1 SNHLY, CDR2 FYNNEI. CDR3 loop: CASREGLRGLSGNTIYF. As DNA, the CDR3 is TGTGCCAGCAGGGAAGGCCTTAGGGGGTTGTCTGGAAACACCATATATTTT.